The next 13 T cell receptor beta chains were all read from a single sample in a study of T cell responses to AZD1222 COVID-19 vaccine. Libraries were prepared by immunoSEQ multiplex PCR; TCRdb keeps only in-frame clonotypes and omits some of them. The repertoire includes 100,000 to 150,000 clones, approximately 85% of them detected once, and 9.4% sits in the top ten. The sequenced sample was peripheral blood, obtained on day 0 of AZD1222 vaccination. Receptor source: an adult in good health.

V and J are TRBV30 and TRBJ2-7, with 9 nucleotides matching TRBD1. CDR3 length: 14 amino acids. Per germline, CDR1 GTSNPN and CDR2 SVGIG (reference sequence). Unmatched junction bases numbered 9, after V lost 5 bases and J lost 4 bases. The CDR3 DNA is TGTGCCTGGGTCGGGACAGGGAAGGGGTACGAGCAGTACTTC. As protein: CAWVGTGKGYEQYF. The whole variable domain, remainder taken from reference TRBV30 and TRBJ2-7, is SQTIHQWPATLVQPVGSPLSLECTVEGTSNPNLYWYRQAAGRGLQLLFYSVGIGQISSEVPQNLSASRPQDRQFILSSKKLLLSDSGFYLCAWVGTGKGYEQYFGPGTRLTVT.

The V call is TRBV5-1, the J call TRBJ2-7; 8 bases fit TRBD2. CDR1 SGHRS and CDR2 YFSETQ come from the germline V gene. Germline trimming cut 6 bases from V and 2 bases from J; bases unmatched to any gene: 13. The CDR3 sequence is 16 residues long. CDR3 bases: TGCGCCAGCACCGATTTTAGCGGGGCGGTACCCTACGAGCAGTACTTC. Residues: CASTDFSGAVPYEQYF.

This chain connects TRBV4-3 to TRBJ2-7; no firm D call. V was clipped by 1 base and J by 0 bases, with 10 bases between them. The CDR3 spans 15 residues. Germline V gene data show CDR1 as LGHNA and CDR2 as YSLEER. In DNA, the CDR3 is TGCGCCAGCAGCCAAGGGCGAGAACCCTCCTACGAGCAGTACTTC. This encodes CASSQGREPSYEQYF.

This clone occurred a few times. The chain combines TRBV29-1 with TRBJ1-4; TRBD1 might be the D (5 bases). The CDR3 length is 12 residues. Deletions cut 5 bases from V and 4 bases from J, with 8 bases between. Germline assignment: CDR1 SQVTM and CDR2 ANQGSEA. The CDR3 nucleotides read TGCAGCGTTCGAGGGGTTAATGAAAAACTGTTTTTT. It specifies CSVRGVNEKLFF.

CDR3 residues: CSVDEELGGYTF. The CDR3 DNA is TGCAGCGTTGACGAGGAACTCGGAGGCTACACCTTC. J is TRBJ1-2 and V is TRBV29-1; D not certain. This CDR3 is 12 amino acids long. Germline V gene sequence: CDR1 SQVTM, CDR2 ANQGSEA. V gave up 3 bases and J gave up 8 bases, with 13 bases separating them.

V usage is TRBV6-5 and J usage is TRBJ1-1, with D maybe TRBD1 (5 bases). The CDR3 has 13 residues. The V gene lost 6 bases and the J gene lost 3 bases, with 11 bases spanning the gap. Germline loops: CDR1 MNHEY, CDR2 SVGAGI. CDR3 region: CASSQGTHTEAFF. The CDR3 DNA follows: TGTGCCAGCAGCCAAGGGACGCACACTGAAGCTTTCTTT.

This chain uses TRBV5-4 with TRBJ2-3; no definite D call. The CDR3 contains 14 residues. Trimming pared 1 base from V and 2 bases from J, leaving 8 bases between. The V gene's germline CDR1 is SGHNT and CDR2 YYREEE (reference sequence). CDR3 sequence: CASSLTLTTDTQYF. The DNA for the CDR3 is TGTGCCAGCAGCTTGACCCTAACCACAGATACGCAGTATTTT. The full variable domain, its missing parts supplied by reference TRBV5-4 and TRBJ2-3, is ETGVTQSPTHLIKTRGQQVTLRCSSQSGHNTVSWYQQALGQGPQFIFQYYREEENGRGNFPPRFSGLQFPNYSSELNVNALELDDSALYLCASSLTLTTDTQYFGPGTRLTVL.

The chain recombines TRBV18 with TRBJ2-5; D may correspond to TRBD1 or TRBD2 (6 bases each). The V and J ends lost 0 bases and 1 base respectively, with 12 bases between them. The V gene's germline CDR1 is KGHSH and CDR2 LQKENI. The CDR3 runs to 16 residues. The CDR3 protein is CASSPPEQGLQETQYF. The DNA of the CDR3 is TGTGCCAGCTCACCACCCGAACAGGGACTCCAAGAGACCCAGTACTTC.

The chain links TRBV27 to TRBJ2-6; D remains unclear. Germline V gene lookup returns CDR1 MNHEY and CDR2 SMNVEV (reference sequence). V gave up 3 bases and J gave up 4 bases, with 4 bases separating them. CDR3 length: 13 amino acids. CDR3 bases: TGTGCCAGCAGTTTCGTCGGGGCCAACGTCCTGACTTTC. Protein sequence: CASSFVGANVLTF.

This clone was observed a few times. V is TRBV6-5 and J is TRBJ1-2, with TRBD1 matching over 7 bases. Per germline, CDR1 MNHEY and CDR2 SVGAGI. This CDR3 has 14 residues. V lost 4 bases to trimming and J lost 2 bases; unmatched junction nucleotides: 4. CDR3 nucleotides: TGTGCCAGCAGTTTGACAGGGTCAAACTATGGCTACACCTTC. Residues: CASSLTGSNYGYTF.

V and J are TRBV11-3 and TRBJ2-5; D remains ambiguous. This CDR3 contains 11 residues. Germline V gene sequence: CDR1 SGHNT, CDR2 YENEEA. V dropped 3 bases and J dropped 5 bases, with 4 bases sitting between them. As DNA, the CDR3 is TGTGCCAGCAGCTTCATTGAGACCCAGTACTTC. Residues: CASSFIETQYF.

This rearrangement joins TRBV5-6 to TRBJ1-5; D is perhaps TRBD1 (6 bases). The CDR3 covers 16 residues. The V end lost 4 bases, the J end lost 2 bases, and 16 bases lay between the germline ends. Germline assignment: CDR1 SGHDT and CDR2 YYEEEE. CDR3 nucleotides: TGTGCCAGCAGCCTCTCAACAGGGTTCCGCAATCAGCCCCAGCATTTT. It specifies CASSLSTGFRNQPQHF.

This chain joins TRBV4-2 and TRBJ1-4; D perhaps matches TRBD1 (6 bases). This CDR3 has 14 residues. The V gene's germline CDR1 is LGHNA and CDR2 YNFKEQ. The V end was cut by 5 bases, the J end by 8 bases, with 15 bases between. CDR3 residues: CASSKGGRWEKLFF. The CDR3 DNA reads TGTGCCAGCAGCAAGGGGGGGCGATGGGAAAAACTGTTTTTT.